The 26 T cell receptor beta chains reported below all come from one sample, sequenced in a study of identical twins (dated by TCRdb to the mid-2010s). The protocol used for the library was 5' RACE. Sequencer: Illumina HiSeq 2000. TCRdb handled the public reads itself, with Q25 trimming in fastp and clone calling in MiXCR, and kept productive beta chains. Duplicate CDR3 protein sequences are folded into a single record with the most common DNA and genes. Here the sample has roughly 690,000 distinct CDR3 sequences; roughly 6% occur a single time. The ten top clones hold about 1.8% of the sample. Sequenced sample: naive T cells sorted from blood. According to the study, the label for this sample's cell subset or site signals: cells isolated with a human naive T-cell isolation kit. The receptor source for this set is a man younger than 30 in good health.

This clonotype occurred a few times. This sequence joins TRBV6-2 or TRBV6-3 and TRBJ2-1; D perhaps matches TRBD1 (6 bases). With 6 bases removed from V and 10 bases from J, the gap between germline ends came to 16 bases. CDR3 size: 13 residues. Germline CDR1 MNHEY, CDR2 SVGEGT. In DNA form, the CDR3 reads TGTGCCAGCAGCCCGGACAGTGTCATGGAGCAGTTCTTC. Translating it yields CASSPDSVMEQFF.

The chain is built from TRBV20-1 and TRBJ2-1, with no clear D. The CDR3 has 16 residues. Between the trimmed V and J ends, which lost 4 bases and 0 bases, there was a span of 16 bases. In germline, CDR1 is DFQATT, CDR2 SNEGSKA (reference sequence). The CDR3 here is CSATNPGLSSYNEQFF. CDR3 nucleotides: TGCAGTGCTACCAACCCGGGCCTGAGCTCCTACAATGAGCAGTTCTTC.

This sequence joins TRBV20-1 and TRBJ1-5, with 7 positions matching TRBD1. This CDR3 comprises 13 residues. Germline V gene sequence: CDR1 DFQATT, CDR2 SNEGSKA (reference sequence). V gave up 6 bases and J gave up 7 bases; unmatched junction bases: 9. This CDR3 is CSATGDRRQPQHF. CDR3 bases: TGCAGTGCAACAGGGGACCGGCGGCAGCCCCAGCATTTT.

This clonotype was found many times. The chain is built from TRBV18 and TRBJ2-7; no reliable D call. The CDR3 extends over 14 amino acids. Germline assignment: CDR1 KGHSH and CDR2 LQKENI. V lost 1 base and J 5 bases, leaving 12 bases between the germline ends. The CDR3 nucleotides are TGTGCCAGCTCACCACTTCAAGGGTCCAACGAGCAGTACTTC. It codes for CASSPLQGSNEQYF.

CDR3 in DNA: TGTGCCAGTACAGATACGCAGTATTTT. Translating it yields CASTDTQYF. The chain is built from TRBV6-1 and TRBJ2-3; D is unresolved. CDR3 length: 9 amino acids. The germline V gene has CDR1 MNHNS and CDR2 SASEGT. V was clipped by 9 bases and J by 3 bases, with 1 base between them.

This clonotype has ten or more counts. CDR3 residues: CASSPEGIWGTGELFF. The CDR3 nucleotides are TGTGCCAGCAGTCCGGAGGGGATTTGGGGGACCGGGGAGCTGTTTTTT. The J gene is TRBJ2-2, the V gene TRBV7-9; TRBD2 might be the D (6 bases). Germline V gene data show CDR1 as SEHNR and CDR2 as FQNEAQ (reference sequence). The ends were cut back, 6 bases at V and 5 bases at J, with 19 bases in the middle. The CDR3 covers 16 residues.

Only a few counts were recorded for this clonotype. The rearrangement uses TRBV20-1 and TRBJ1-2, with D possibly matching TRBD1 (5 bases). This CDR3 is built from 15 residues. Germline assignment: CDR1 DFQATT and CDR2 SNEGSKA (reference sequence). Trimming removed 1 base from V and 4 bases from J, with 16 bases in between. The CDR3 coding sequence is TGCAGTGCTAGAGTGCCGGGACTCAAGGGCTATGGCTACACCTTC. Its translation is CSARVPGLKGYGYTF.

This clonotype was detected many times. The rearrangement uses TRBV12-3 or TRBV12-4 and TRBJ2-5; D may match TRBD1 or TRBD2 (6 bases each). This CDR3 region has 12 residues. Trimming took off 6 bases at V and 4 bases at J, with 9 bases between the two ends. This CDR3 reads CASSGGGETQYF. The CDR3 DNA reads as TGTGCCAGCAGCGGAGGGGGAGAGACCCAGTACTTC.

This clonotype was detected ten times or more. The chain uses TRBV6-2 or TRBV6-3 and TRBJ2-3, with 8 bases identical to TRBD2. The germline CDR1 and CDR2 sequences are MNHEY and SVGEGT. The length of the CDR3 is 21 residues. Trimming at V came to 1 base and at J to 2 bases, leaving 20 bases not matched to a gene. This chain's CDR3 is CASSYFSSWVKAGAVTDTQYF. The DNA of the CDR3 is TGTGCCAGCAGTTACTTTTCCAGCTGGGTTAAAGCGGGAGCTGTCACAGATACGCAGTATTTT.

This clonotype was found many times. This chain joins TRBV9 and TRBJ1-6, with 7 bases identical to TRBD1. With V trimmed by 0 bases and J by 10 bases, 7 bases remained unmatched. There are 15 residues in the CDR3. From germline, CDR1 is SGDLS and CDR2 YYNGEE. CDR3 DNA sequence: TGTGCCAGCAGCGTAGATGGACAGGCTAAATCACCCCTCCACTTT. Protein: CASSVDGQAKSPLHF.

This clonotype has ten or more counts. The V gene is TRBV6-2 or TRBV6-3, the J gene TRBJ2-1; 10 bases match TRBD2. From germline, CDR1 is MNHEY and CDR2 SVGEGT. V lost 0 bases and J lost 9; bases outside the gene matches: 14. This CDR3 contains 18 residues. The CDR3 region has the DNA TGTGCCAGCAGTTACTCCCAAAAGCGGGAGGGCCCTCGTAGTGAGCAGTTCTTC. Encoded protein: CASSYSQKREGPRSEQFF.

This rearrangement joins TRBV6-5 to TRBJ2-7, with unresolved D. Germline CDR1 is MNHEY and CDR2 is SVGAGI. The length of the CDR3 is 15 residues. V lost 4 bases, J lost 5 bases, and 18 bases lay in between. CDR3 sequence reads: CASSSTGSKVHEQYF. CDR3 in DNA: TGTGCCAGCAGTTCCACCGGGTCAAAGGTACACGAGCAGTACTTC.

This clonotype was observed at least ten times. J is TRBJ2-1 and V is TRBV7-7, with D unclear. The CDR3 length is 13 residues. V gave up 3 bases and J gave up 8 bases, with 11 bases separating them. Germline V gene data show CDR1 as SSHAT and CDR2 as FNYEAQ (reference sequence). Written as DNA, the CDR3 is TGTGCCAGCAGCTTGTTAGAAGCTCATGAGCAGTTCTTC. Protein product: CASSLLEAHEQFF.

This chain links TRBV4-1 with TRBJ1-2; 7 nucleotides agree with TRBD1. V gave up 0 bases and J gave up 5 bases; unmatched junction bases: 6. CDR3 length: 15 amino acids. From germline, CDR1 is MGHRA and CDR2 YSYEKL. CDR3 loop: CASSQETGRGYGYTF. In nucleotides, the CDR3 is TGCGCCAGCAGCCAAGAGACAGGGAGAGGATATGGCTACACCTTC.

In this sample, this clonotype turned up a few times. V usage is TRBV12-3 or TRBV12-4 and J usage is TRBJ2-7; 7 positions agree with TRBD1. This CDR3 has 17 amino acids. The V and J ends lost 0 bases and 4 bases, in that order; junction bases with no gene match: 12. The CDR3 DNA is TGTGCCAGCAGTTTAGCCCTGAGGCCGGACAGGCGTTACGAGCAGTACTTC. This gives the protein CASSLALRPDRRYEQYF.

This clonotype was picked up a small number of times. This chain connects TRBV7-8 to TRBJ2-7; no reliable D call. CDR1 and CDR2 (germline): SGHVS, FQNEAQ. The CDR3 consists of 15 residues. Trimming removed 1 base from V and 2 bases from J, with 12 bases in between. CDR3 in amino acids: CASSLDYRPTYEQYF. CDR3 bases: TGTGCCAGCAGCTTAGACTATCGCCCAACCTACGAGCAGTACTTC.

This chain uses TRBV15 with TRBJ1-1, with D maybe TRBD1 (6 bases). Germline CDR1 reads LNHNV; CDR2 reads YYDKDF (reference sequence). This CDR3 comprises 21 residues. Deletions cut 2 bases from V and 3 bases from J, with 31 bases between. CDR3 nucleotide sequence: TGTGCCACCAGCAGAAGTAGGGGGGGGGCACTGACACTGATAGGAGACACTGAAGCTTTCTTT. Its translation is CATSRSRGGALTLIGDTEAFF.

V usage is TRBV7-8 and J usage is TRBJ2-3; 7 nucleotides align to TRBD1. CDR3 length: 20 residues. V trimming: 1 base; J trimming: 3 bases; junction bases outside the gene matches: 19. Germline V gene sequence: CDR1 SGHVS, CDR2 FQNEAQ. The CDR3 coding sequence is TGTGCCAGCAGCTTAGTGCGTGTCCTCCAAGGGGGCATAGGAACAGATACGCAGTATTTT. Its translation is CASSLVRVLQGGIGTDTQYF.

The chain links TRBV12-3 or TRBV12-4 to TRBJ1-2, with 12 bases matching TRBD1. The CDR3 extends over 14 amino acids. The J segment lost 8 bases and the V segment lost 0 bases, leaving 1 base of the junction unmatched. The CDR3 spells CASSLAGQGAGYTF. CDR3 DNA sequence: TGTGCCAGCAGTTTAGCGGGACAGGGGGCAGGCTACACCTTC.

This clonotype showed up many times. The V gene is TRBV3-1, the J gene TRBJ2-7, with unresolved D. CDR1 LGHDT and CDR2 YNNKEL come from the germline V gene (reference sequence). The CDR3 is made up of 14 amino acids. V dropped 4 bases and J dropped 1 base, with 11 bases sitting between them. CDR3 amino acids: CASSRSGGSYEQYV. The CDR3 nucleotides are TGTGCCAGCAGCCGGAGTGGTGGTTCCTACGAGCAGTACGTC.

The sample holds many counts of this clonotype. This chain connects TRBV5-1 to TRBJ1-1; D gene ambiguous. V gave up 3 bases and J gave up 1 base, with 7 bases separating them. Germline V gene sequence: CDR1 SGHRS, CDR2 YFSETQ. This CDR3 comprises 13 residues. In nucleotides, the CDR3 is TGCGCCAGCAGCTACCCGGGGAACACTGAAGCTTTCTTT. This codes for CASSYPGNTEAFF.

In this sample, this clonotype turned up many times. The CDR3 DNA reads as TGTGCCAGCAGTTTCGAGGGATCGCCCCAGCATTTT. Protein: CASSFEGSPQHF. The chain uses TRBV12-3 or TRBV12-4 and TRBJ1-5; D unclear. The CDR3 totals 12 residues. The germline V and J ends were trimmed by 3 bases and 9 bases, with 9 bases remaining between them.

This clonotype was observed at least ten times. V usage is TRBV12-3 or TRBV12-4 and J usage is TRBJ2-2; TRBD2 is a possible D gene (6 bases). V was trimmed by 7 bases and J by 1 base, leaving 10 bases between them. This CDR3 comprises 14 residues. This CDR3 is CASTLGGNTGELFF. The CDR3 nucleotides read TGTGCCAGCACCCTGGGAGGGAACACCGGGGAGCTGTTTTTT.

This clonotype has just a few counts. The V gene is TRBV5-1, the J gene TRBJ2-5; 12 nucleotides agree with TRBD1. The CDR3 sequence is 18 residues long. CDR1 is SGHRS and CDR2 is YFSETQ in the germline V gene. Trimming took 4 bases from V and 1 from J; bases not matched to a gene: 11. Written as DNA, the CDR3 is TGCGCCAGCAGCCCCGGGACAGGGGGCTGGAACCCCCAAGAGACCCAGTACTTC. This gives the protein CASSPGTGGWNPQETQYF. Drawing the rest from reference TRBV5-1 and TRBJ2-5, the complete variable domain is KAGVTQTPRYLIKTRGQQVTLSCSPISGHRSVSWYQQTPGQGLQFLFEYFSETQRNKGNFPGRFSGRQFSNSRSEMNVSTLELGDSALYLCASSPGTGGWNPQETQYFGPGTRLLVL.

This clonotype was recorded at least ten times. The V and J genes are TRBV5-1 and TRBJ1-6, with a possible D match to TRBD1 (6 bases). Trimming left V 0 bases short and J 7 bases short, with 8 bases between. The CDR3 totals 14 residues. Germline values: CDR1 SGHRS, CDR2 YFSETQ. The CDR3 region is CASSLGQENSPLHF. The CDR3 nucleotides are TGCGCCAGCAGCTTGGGACAGGAAAATTCACCCCTCCACTTT.

In its sample, this clonotype was seen a few times. This rearrangement joins TRBV7-9 to TRBJ2-3, with 9 positions matching TRBD2. With V trimmed by 5 bases and J by 6 bases, 9 bases remained unmatched. The germline V gene encodes CDR1 SEHNR and CDR2 FQNEAQ (reference sequence). The CDR3 spans 15 residues. CDR3 sequence: CASSLLAGPLDTQYF. The CDR3 DNA reads TGTGCCAGCAGCCTCCTAGCGGGGCCGCTCGATACGCAGTATTTT.